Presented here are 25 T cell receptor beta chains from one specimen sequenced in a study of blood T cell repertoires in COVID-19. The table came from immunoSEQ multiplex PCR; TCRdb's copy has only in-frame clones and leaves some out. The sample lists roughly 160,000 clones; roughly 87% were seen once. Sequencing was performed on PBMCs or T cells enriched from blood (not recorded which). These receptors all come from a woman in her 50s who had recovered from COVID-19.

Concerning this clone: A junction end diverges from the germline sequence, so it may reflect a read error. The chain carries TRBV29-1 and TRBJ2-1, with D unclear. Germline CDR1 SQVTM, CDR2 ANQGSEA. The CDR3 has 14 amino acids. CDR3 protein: CSGEWPGPIPEQFF. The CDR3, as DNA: TGCAGCGGTGAATGGCCTGGGCCAATCCCCGAGCAGTTCTTC.

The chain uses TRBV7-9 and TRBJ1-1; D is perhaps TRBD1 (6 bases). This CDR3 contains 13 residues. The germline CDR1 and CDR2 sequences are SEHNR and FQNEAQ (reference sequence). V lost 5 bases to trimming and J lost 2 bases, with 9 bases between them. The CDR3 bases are TGTGCCAGCAGCCTACAGGGTAACACTGAAGCTTTCTTT. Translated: CASSLQGNTEAFF.

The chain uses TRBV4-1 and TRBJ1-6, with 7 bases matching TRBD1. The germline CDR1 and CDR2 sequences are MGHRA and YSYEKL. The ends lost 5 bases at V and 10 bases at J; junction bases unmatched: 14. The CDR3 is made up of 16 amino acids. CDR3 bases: TGCGCCAGCAGCGGAAACAGGGGCCCCGGCGGGTCACCCCTCCACTTT. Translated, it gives CASSGNRGPGGSPLHF.

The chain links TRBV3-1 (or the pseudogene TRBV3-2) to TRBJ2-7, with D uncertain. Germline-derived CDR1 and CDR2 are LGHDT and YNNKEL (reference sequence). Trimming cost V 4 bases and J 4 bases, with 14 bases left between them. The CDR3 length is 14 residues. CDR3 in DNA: TGTGCCAGCAGCCCACCCCGTCCGACATACGAGCAGTACTTC. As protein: CASSPPRPTYEQYF.

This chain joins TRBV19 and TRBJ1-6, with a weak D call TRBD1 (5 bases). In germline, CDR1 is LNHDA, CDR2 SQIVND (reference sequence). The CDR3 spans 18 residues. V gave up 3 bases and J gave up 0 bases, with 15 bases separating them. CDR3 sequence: CASSIWAGQLSYNSPLHF. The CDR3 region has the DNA TGTGCCAGTAGTATTTGGGCAGGACAACTCTCCTATAATTCACCCCTCCACTTT.

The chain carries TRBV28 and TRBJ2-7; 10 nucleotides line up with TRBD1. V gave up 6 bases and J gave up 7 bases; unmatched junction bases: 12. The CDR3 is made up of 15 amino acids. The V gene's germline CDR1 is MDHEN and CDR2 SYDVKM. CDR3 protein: CASRHGQGGDWEQYF. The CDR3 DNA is TGTGCCAGCAGACATGGACAGGGGGGGGACTGGGAGCAGTACTTC.

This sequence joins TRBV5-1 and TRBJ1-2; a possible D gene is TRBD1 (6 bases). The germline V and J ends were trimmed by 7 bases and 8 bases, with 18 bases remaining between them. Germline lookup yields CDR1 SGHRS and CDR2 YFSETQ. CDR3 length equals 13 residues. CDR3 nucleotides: TGCGCCAGCTCACTGGGGGCCGGTAGCGGCTACACCTTC. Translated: CASSLGAGSGYTF.

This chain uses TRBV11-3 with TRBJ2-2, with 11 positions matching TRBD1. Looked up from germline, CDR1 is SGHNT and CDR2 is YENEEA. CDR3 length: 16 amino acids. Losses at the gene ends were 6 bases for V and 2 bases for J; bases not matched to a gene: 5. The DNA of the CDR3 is TGTGCCAGCAGACCGGGACAGGGGGACAACACCGGGGAGCTGTTTTTT. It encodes CASRPGQGDNTGELFF.

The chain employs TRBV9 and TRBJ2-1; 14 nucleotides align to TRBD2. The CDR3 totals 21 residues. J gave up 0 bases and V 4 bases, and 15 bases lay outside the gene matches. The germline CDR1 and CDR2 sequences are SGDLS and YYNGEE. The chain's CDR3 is CASSPFGGGTSGSISYNEQFF. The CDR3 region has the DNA TGTGCCAGCAGCCCATTCGGGGGAGGGACTAGCGGGAGCATCTCCTACAATGAGCAGTTCTTC.

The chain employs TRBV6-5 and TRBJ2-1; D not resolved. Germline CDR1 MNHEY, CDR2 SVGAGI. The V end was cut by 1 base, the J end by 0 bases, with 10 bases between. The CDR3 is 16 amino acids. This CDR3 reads CASSYLGGGSYNEQFF. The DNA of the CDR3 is TGTGCCAGCAGTTACTTAGGTGGCGGCTCCTACAATGAGCAGTTCTTC.

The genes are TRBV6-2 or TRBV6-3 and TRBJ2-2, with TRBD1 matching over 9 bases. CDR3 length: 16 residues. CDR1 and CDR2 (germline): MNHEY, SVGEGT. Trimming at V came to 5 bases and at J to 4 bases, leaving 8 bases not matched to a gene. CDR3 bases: TGTGCCAGCAGTCCCGGGACAGGGACTCGCACCGGGGAGCTGTTTTTT. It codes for CASSPGTGTRTGELFF.

This CDR3 reads CASSLQGWNTEAFF. Here the CDR3 DNA reads TGCGCCAGCAGCTTACAGGGCTGGAACACTGAAGCTTTCTTT. The chain carries TRBV5-1 and TRBJ1-1; D is perhaps TRBD1 (6 bases). Between the trimmed V and J ends, which lost 2 bases and 1 base, there was a span of 9 bases. The CDR3 has 14 residues. Looked up from germline, CDR1 is SGHRS and CDR2 is YFSETQ. Full variable domain (missing parts from reference TRBV5-1 and TRBJ1-1): KAGVTQTPRYLIKTRGQQVTLSCSPISGHRSVSWYQQTPGQGLQFLFEYFSETQRNKGNFPGRFSGRQFSNSRSEMNVSTLELGDSALYLCASSLQGWNTEAFFGQGTRLTVV.

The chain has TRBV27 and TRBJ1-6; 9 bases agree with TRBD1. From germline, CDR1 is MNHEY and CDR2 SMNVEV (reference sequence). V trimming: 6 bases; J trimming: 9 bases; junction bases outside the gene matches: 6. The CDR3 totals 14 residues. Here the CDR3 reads CASRRDREGSPLHF. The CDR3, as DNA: TGTGCCAGCAGACGGGACAGGGAGGGTTCACCCCTCCACTTT.

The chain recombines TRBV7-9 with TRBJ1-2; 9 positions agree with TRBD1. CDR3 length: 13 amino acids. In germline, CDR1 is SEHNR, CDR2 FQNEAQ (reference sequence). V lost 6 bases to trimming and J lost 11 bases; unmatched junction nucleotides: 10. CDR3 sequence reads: CASRTTGGTYYTF. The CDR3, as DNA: TGTGCCAGCAGAACAACAGGGGGCACGTATTACACCTTC.

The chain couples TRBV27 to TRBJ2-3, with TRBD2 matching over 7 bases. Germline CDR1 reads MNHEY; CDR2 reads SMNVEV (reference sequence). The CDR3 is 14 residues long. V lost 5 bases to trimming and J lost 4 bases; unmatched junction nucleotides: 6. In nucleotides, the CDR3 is TGTGCCAGCAGTAGGGCGGGAGTAGCAGATACGCAGTATTTT. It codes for CASSRAGVADTQYF.

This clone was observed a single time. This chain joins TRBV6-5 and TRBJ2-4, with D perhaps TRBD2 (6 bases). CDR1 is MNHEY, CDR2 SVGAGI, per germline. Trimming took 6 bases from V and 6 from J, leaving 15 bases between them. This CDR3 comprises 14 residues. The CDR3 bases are TGTGCCAGCAGCCGGGGGACCGAGGGAAACATTCAGTACTTC. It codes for CASSRGTEGNIQYF.

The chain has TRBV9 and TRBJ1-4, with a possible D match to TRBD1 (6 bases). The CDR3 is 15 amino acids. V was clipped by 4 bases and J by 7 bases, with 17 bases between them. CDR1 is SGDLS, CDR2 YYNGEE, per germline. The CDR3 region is CASSPAWGGVEKLFF. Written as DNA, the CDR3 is TGTGCCAGCAGCCCAGCGTGGGGGGGCGTTGAAAAACTGTTTTTT.

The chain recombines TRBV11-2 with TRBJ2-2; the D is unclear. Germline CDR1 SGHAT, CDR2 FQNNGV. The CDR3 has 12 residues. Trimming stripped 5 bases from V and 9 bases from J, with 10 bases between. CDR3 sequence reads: CASSLSSRELFF. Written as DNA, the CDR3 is TGTGCCAGCAGCCTTAGTTCAAGGGAGCTGTTTTTT. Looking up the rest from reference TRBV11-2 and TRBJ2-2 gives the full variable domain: EAGVAQSPRYKIIEKRQSVAFWCNPISGHATLYWYQQILGQGPKLLIQFQNNGVVDDSQLPKDRFSAERLKGVDSTLKIQPAKLEDSAVYLCASSLSSRELFFGEGSRLTVL.

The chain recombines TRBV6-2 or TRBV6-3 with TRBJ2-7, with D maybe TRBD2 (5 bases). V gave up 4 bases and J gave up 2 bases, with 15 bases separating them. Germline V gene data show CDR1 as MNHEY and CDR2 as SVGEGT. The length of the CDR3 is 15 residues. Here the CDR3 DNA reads TGTGCCAGCAGTTCCCTCGGAGGCCTAACCTACGAGCAGTACTTC. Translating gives CASSSLGGLTYEQYF.

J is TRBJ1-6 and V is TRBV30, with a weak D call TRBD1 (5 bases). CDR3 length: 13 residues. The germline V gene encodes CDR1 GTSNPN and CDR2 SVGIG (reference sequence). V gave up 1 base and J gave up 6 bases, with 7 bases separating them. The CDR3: CAWSGQSNSPLHF. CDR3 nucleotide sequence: TGTGCCTGGAGTGGACAGTCTAATTCACCCCTCCACTTT.

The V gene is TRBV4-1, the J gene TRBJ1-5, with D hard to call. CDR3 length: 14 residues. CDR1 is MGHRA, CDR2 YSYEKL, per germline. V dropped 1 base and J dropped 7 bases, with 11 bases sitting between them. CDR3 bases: TGCGCCAGCAGCCAAGGAACAGTAGGCCAGCCCCAGCATTTT. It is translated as CASSQGTVGQPQHF.

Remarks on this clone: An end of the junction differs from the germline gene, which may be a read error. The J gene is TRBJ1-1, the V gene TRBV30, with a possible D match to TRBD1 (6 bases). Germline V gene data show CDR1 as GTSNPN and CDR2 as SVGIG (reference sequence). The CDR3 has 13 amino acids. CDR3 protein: CAWRRTGNAEAFF. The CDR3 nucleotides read TGTGCCTGGAGACGAACAGGGAACGCTGAAGCTTTCTTT.

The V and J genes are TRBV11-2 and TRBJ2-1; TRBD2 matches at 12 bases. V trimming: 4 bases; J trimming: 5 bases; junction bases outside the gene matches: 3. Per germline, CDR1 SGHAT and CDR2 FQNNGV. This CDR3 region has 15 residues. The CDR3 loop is CASSWTSGTNNEQFF. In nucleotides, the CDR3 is TGTGCCAGCAGCTGGACTAGCGGGACAAACAATGAGCAGTTCTTC.

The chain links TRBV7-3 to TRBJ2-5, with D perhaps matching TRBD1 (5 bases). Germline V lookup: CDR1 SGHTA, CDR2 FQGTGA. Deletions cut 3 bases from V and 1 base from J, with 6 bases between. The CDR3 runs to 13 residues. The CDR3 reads CASSFGAQETQYF. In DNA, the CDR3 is TGTGCCAGCAGCTTTGGGGCCCAAGAGACCCAGTACTTC.

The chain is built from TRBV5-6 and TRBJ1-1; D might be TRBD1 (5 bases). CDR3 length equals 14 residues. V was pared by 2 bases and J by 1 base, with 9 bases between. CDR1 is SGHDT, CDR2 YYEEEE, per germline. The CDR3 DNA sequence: TGTGCCAGCAGCTTCAAAGACAGGAACACTGAAGCTTTCTTT. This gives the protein CASSFKDRNTEAFF. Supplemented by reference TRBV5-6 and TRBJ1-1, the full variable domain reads DAGVTQSPTHLIKTRGQQVTLRCSPKSGHDTVSWYQQALGQGPQFIFQYYEEEERQRGNFPDRFSGHQFPNYSSELNVNALLLGDSALYLCASSFKDRNTEAFFGQGTRLTVV.